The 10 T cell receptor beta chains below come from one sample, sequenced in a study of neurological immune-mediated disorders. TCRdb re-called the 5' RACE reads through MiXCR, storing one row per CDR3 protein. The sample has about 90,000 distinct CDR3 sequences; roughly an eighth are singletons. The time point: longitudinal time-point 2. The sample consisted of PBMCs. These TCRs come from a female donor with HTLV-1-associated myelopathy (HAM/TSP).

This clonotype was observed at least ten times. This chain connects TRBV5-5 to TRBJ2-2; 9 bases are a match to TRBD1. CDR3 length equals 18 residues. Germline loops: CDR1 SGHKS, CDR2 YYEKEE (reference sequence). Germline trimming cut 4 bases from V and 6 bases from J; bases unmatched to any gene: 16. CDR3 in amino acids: CASSAAQGAYSFAGELFF. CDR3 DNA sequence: TGTGCCAGCAGCGCGGCACAGGGGGCCTATAGCTTCGCCGGGGAGCTGTTTTTT.

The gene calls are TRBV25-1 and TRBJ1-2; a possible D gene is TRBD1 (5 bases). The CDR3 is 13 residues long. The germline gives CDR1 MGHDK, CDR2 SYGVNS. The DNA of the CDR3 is TGTGTTAGCCAAAGGCAGGGTGACTATGGCTACACCTTC. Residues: CVSQRQGDYGYTF.

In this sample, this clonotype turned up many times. CDR3 sequence (DNA): TGCGCCAGCAGTGAGGGACGGCGAATGAACACTGAAGCTTTCTTT. Amino acid sequence: CASSEGRRMNTEAFF. The rearrangement uses TRBV10-2 and TRBJ1-1; D not resolved. CDR3 length equals 15 residues. The germline V gene has CDR1 WSHSY and CDR2 SAAADI. Trimming shortened V by 2 bases and J by 0 bases, and 10 bases separated the two germline ends.

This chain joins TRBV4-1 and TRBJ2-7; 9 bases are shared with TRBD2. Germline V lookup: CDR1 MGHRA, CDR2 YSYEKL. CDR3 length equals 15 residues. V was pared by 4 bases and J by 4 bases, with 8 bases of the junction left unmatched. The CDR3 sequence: CASSLKAGGPYEQYF. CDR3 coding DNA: TGCGCCAGCAGCCTAAAAGCGGGGGGACCGTACGAGCAGTACTTC.

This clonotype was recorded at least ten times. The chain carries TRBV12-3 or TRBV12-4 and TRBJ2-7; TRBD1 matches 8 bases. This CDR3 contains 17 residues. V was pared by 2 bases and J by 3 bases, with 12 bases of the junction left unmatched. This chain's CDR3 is CASSLSSFGRGHYEQYF. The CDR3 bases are TGTGCCAGCAGTTTAAGCTCTTTCGGCAGGGGGCACTACGAGCAGTACTTC.

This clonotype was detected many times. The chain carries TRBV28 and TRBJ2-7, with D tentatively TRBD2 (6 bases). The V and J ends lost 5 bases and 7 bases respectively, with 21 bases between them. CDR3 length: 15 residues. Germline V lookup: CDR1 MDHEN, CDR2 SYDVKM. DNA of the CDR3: TGTGCCAGCAGTGAGACCGGGGGATCGTCGGGGGAGCAGTACTTC. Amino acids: CASSETGGSSGEQYF.

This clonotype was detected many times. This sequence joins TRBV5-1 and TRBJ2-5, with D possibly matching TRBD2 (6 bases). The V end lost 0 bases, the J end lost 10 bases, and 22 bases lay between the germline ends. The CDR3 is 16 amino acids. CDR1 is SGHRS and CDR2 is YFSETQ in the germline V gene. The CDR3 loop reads CASSLVVGLRSGGQYF. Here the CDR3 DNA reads TGCGCCAGCAGCTTGGTAGTGGGGTTAAGGTCCGGGGGCCAGTACTTC.

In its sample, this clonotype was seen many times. This CDR3 reads CASRRNPGQGDHEQYF. The CDR3 DNA follows: TGTGCCAGCAGAAGAAATCCGGGACAGGGGGACCACGAGCAGTACTTC. The chain employs TRBV6-5 and TRBJ2-7, with 11 bases matching TRBD1. Per the germline V gene, CDR1 is MNHEY and CDR2 is SVGAGI. The CDR3 length is 16 residues. The trim removed 6 bases at V and 5 bases at J, leaving 12 bases unmatched.

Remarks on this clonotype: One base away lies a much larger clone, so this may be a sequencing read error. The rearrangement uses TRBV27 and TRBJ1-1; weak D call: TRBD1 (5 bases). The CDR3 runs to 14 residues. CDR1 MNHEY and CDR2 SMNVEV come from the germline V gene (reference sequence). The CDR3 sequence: CASSGGGPNTESFF. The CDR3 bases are TGTGCCAGCAGTGGGGGGGGACCGAACACTGAATCTTTCTTT.

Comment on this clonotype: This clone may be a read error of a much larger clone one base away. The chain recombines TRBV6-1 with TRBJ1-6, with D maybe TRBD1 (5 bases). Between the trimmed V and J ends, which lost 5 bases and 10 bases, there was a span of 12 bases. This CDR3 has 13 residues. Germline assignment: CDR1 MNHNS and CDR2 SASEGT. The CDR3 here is CASSTLQDSPLHF. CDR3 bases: TGTGCCAGCAGTACATTACAGGACTCACCCCTCCACTTT.